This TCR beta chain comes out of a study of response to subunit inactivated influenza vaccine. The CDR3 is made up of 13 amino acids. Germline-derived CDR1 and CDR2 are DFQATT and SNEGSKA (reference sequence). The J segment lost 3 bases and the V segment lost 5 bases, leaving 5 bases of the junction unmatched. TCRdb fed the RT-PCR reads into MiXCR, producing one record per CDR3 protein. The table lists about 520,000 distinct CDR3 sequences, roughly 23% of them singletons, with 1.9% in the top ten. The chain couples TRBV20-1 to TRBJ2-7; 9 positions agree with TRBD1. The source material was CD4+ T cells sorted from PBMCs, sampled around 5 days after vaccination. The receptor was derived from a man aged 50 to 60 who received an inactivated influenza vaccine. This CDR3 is CSALRDRDYEQYF. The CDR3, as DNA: TGCAGTGCTCTGCGGGACAGGGACTACGAGCAGTACTTC.